This T cell receptor (beta chain) is from a study of CD8+CD57+ T cells in acquired aplastic anemia. At the level of the study: The mean DNA yield obtained from sorted CD4+ and CD8+ cells came to 3 to 4 ug.

Regarding this clonotype: Its antigen is still unknown.

The CDR3 length is 11 residues. Trimming left V 5 bases short and J 4 bases short, with 4 bases between. CDR1 and CDR2 (germline): KGHDR, SFDVKD. TCR beta VDJ and CDR3 profiles were obtained from a genomic DNA template. TCRdb passed the reads through MiXCR, listing each CDR3 protein once. The profile shows some 290,000 distinct CDR3 sequences, approximately 56% of them singletons. Notes on the study in general: Patients and healthy controls showed no significant CD8+ Simpson's diversity difference. Researchers report that around 31 CD8+ CDR3 sequences appeared in both patients and controls.

The sequencing sample was made of sorted CD4+, CD8+, or CD8+CD57+ T cells (not recorded which) from PBMCs. The source is a human donor with severe aplastic anemia or a healthy control (not recorded which). The chain links TRBV24-1 to TRBJ2-5, with no clear D. The chain's CDR3 is CATSAGETQYF. The CDR3 region has the DNA TGTGCCACCAGTGCGGGAGAGACCCAGTACTTC.